Described below is a single TCR beta chain sequence and its context. What this receptor recognizes is not known. Within one base of it there is no much larger clone, and no base qualities were kept. This sample stems from a study of shared clonotypes between healthy human individuals (dated by TCRdb to about 2020). Describing the broader study: The cohort included three men and two women between 18 and 49 years of age. The study deeply sequenced blood TCR repertoires of five healthy adults to estimate repertoire size and the extent of clonotype sharing between individuals. To increase sequencing depth and limit assay-specific biases, different laboratories used diverse techniques to prepare libraries and sequence TCR repertoires. Between about 0.85 and 10 billion PBMCs per donor were obtained by leukapheresis.

TCR CDR3 regions were amplified from genomic DNA by multiplex PCR using the deep immunoSEQ assay. For each cell subset, the extracted genomic DNA was distributed evenly across all wells of several immunoSEQ 96-well plates, and each plate served as one replicate. For unsorted PBMC, around 300 ng of genomic DNA, equivalent to around 30,000 T cell genomes, went into each replicate PCR. Genomic DNA from unsorted PBMC was sequenced over ten immunoSEQ deep assay plates. Purified libraries were quantified with a Qubit 3.0 fluorometer, sized on a Bioanalyzer 2100, and re-quantified with the KAPA Library Quantification kit. Each immunoSEQ 96-well plate was sequenced on its own single-read 150-cycle Illumina NextSeq 550 flow cell. The original methods were these. Because the immunoSEQ output included only junctional sequences and no quality scores, the filtering could not be the same as the filtering used for full-length reads. Sequences were annotated with PyIR, a Python wrapper for IgBLAST v1.9, and V/J genes and CDR3 were assigned using IMGT germline references. Reads were removed for weak V/J assignments (E-value above 1e-6), missing CDR3, stop codons, out-of-frame junctions, or ambiguous translated residues. V3J clonotypes were defined by identical inferred V gene, J gene, and CDR3 amino acid sequence. Percentage overlap between repertoires was computed as shared unique clonotypes divided by the size of the smaller repertoire. RTK rarefaction, the Chao1 estimator, and Recon v2.1 estimates of unobserved clonotypes were used to assess repertoire richness. Drawn from immuneACCESS, this table holds only the in-frame rearrangements with V and J called that TCRdb kept. Clones are partly lost; checked studies trace under half to an unresolved V gene and leave the rest unexplained. From that table come the V and J calls and clone size; the DNA was used to work out D and trimming. The sample has around 500,000 clones on record, about four fifths of them singletons. The ten largest clones capture 13% of the sample.

Study-wide conclusions, independent of this receptor: Because the study included a small number of donors, the genetic and exposure-history diversity represented was limited. Only blood was sampled, and tissue TCR repertoires likely differ from those in blood. Based on pairwise subsampling, the degree of clonotype sharing among donors was expected to be affected by sequencing depth.

Donors were healthy HIV-negative adults with no recently reported acute infections or vaccinations. Every donor was a Caucasian adult residing in Nashville, Tennessee, USA. For unsorted samples, around 90 million PBMCs were counted, and genomic DNA was extracted using the QIAamp DNA Blood Mini kit. Blood was collected by leukapheresis, and PBMCs were isolated by Ficoll-Histopaque density gradient centrifugation and then cryopreserved in liquid nitrogen vapor phase. From the cysteine up to the phenylalanine, the CDR3 has a length of 13 residues. This entry keeps only the CDR3 DNA: 39 bases, framed from base 1. V is trimmed back by 4 bases and J by 2 bases, and the junction contains 2 bases that no gene match accounts for. Taken from the germline V gene (reference sequence), the CDR1 and CDR2 loops are SGHKS and YYEKEE.

The chain couples TRBV5-5 to TRBJ2-7, with 8 middle bases fitting TRBD1. Sequencing was done on a sample of PBMCs. The TCR originated in a woman in her 40s in good health. Some clones in this sample may be carry-over from other donors' samples. The CDR3 protein sequence reads: CASSRTGTYEQYF. The sequenced DNA is TGTGCCAGCAGCCGGACAGGGACCTACGAGCAGTACTTC.